This section outlines one T cell receptor (beta chain) sequence together with its context. This specimen belongs to a study of control samples from healthy donors and cancer patients. The CDR3 runs 13 residues. Between the trimmed V and J ends, which lost 5 bases and 0 bases, there was a span of 8 bases. CDR1 is SGHRS, CDR2 YFSETQ, per germline. The table came from immunoSEQ multiplex PCR; TCRdb's copy has only in-frame clones and leaves some out. Among about 75,000 clones, around 95% were seen once, and the ten largest hold more than 5.5%. The specimen sequenced was blood. This clonotype was sampled from a woman aged 40 to 55 in good health. The rearrangement uses TRBV5-1 and TRBJ1-1; no firm D call. CDR3 coding DNA: TGCGCCAGCAGGTATCTCTTGAACACTGAAGCTTTCTTT. It translates to CASRYLLNTEAFF. Full variable domain (remainder filled in from reference TRBV5-1 and TRBJ1-1): KAGVTQTPRYLIKTRGQQVTLSCSPISGHRSVSWYQQTPGQGLQFLFEYFSETQRNKGNFPGRFSGRQFSNSRSEMNVSTLELGDSALYLCASRYLLNTEAFFGQGTRLTVV.